Below, 29 T cell receptor beta chains from the same sample are listed, as sequenced in a study of T-cell memory formation after mild COVID-19. TCRdb used MiXCR to reprocess the 5' RACE reads, holding one entry per CDR3 protein. The table records 210,000 or so distinct CDR3 sequences, about 16% of them present only once. Sequencing used PBMCs or a T cell subset sorted from them (not recorded which). These receptors all stem from an adult woman who had mild COVID-19 (a few samples of this study predate the infection). Cell type and time point are not known.

The V call is TRBV15, the J call TRBJ2-1; 11 bases match TRBD2. CDR1 is LNHNV and CDR2 is YYDKDF in the germline V gene (reference sequence). The trim removed 6 bases at V and 0 bases at J, leaving 19 bases unmatched. The CDR3 sequence is 21 residues long. This CDR3 is CATRDDTGLAGGASSYNEQFF. The CDR3 DNA reads as TGTGCCACCAGGGACGATACAGGACTAGCGGGTGGAGCCAGCTCCTACAATGAGCAGTTCTTC.

This clonotype was counted a few times. The J gene is TRBJ1-1, the V gene TRBV11-2, with a weak D call TRBD1 (6 bases). The CDR3 covers 14 residues. Germline CDR1 SGHAT, CDR2 FQNNGV. The V end was cut by 2 bases, the J end by 4 bases, with 11 bases between. As DNA, the CDR3 is TGTGCCAGCAGCTTACAGGGGATGGGCACTGAAGCTTTCTTT. It encodes CASSLQGMGTEAFF.

V is TRBV4-1 and J is TRBJ1-4; D remains ambiguous. V was pared by 0 bases and J by 10 bases, with 12 bases between. CDR3 length equals 14 residues. Germline CDR1 MGHRA, CDR2 YSYEKL. The CDR3 protein is CASSQDLLGGKLFF. DNA for the CDR3: TGCGCCAGCAGCCAAGATCTGTTGGGAGGAAAACTGTTTTTT.

This rearrangement joins TRBV30 to TRBJ2-7; D remains unclear. Germline CDR1 and CDR2: GTSNPN and SVGIG (reference sequence). The CDR3 sequence is 15 residues long. Trimming shortened V by 3 bases and J by 0 bases, and 15 bases separated the two germline ends. This CDR3 is CAWSQIGFDSYEQYF. CDR3 sequence (DNA): TGTGCCTGGAGCCAAATAGGGTTCGACTCCTACGAGCAGTACTTC. Complete variable domain (other parts from reference TRBV30 and TRBJ2-7): SQTIHQWPATLVQPVGSPLSLECTVEGTSNPNLYWYRQAAGRGLQLLFYSVGIGQISSEVPQNLSASRPQDRQFILSSKKLLLSDSGFYLCAWSQIGFDSYEQYFGPGTRLTVT.

A few counts support this clonotype. V is TRBV5-1 and J is TRBJ2-5; D is perhaps TRBD2 (5 bases). Germline V gene data show CDR1 as SGHRS and CDR2 as YFSETQ. The ends were cut back, 7 bases at V and 0 bases at J, with 10 bases in the middle. The CDR3 covers 13 residues. In DNA form, the CDR3 reads TGCGCCAGCGGAAGGGAGTACCAAGAGACCCAGTACTTC. It translates to CASGREYQETQYF.

There are a few counts of this clonotype. The chain couples TRBV2 to TRBJ1-1; D unresolved. Germline-derived CDR1 and CDR2 are SNHLY and FYNNEI. This CDR3 region has 14 residues. The V and J ends lost 1 base and 1 base respectively, with 7 bases between them. Here the CDR3 DNA reads TGTGCCAGCAGTGAAGGACGGAAGAACACTGAAGCTTTCTTT. Its translation is CASSEGRKNTEAFF.

The sample holds a few counts of this clonotype. This sequence joins TRBV5-5 and TRBJ2-2; D might be TRBD2 (6 bases). This CDR3 contains 12 residues. Trimming shortened V by 5 bases and J by 6 bases, and 8 bases separated the two germline ends. Germline V gene sequence: CDR1 SGHKS, CDR2 YYEKEE (reference sequence). The CDR3 is CASRPGAGELFF. CDR3 sequence (DNA): TGTGCCAGCAGACCGGGGGCCGGGGAGCTGTTTTTT.

The chain has TRBV29-1 and TRBJ1-2, with TRBD1 matching 7 bases. Germline CDR1 reads SQVTM; CDR2 reads ANQGSEA. The CDR3 totals 13 residues. The V segment lost 4 bases and the J segment 4 bases; nucleotides outside the gene matches: 6. The CDR3 sequence is CSVGPGQSYGYTF. Here the CDR3 DNA reads TGCAGCGTTGGGCCGGGACAGAGCTATGGCTACACCTTC.

As regards this clonotype: The junction shows a germline mismatch at one end, possibly a read error. The chain carries TRBV7-7 and TRBJ1-2; a weak D match, TRBD1 (5 bases). The CDR3 spans 16 residues. Germline loops: CDR1 SSHAT, CDR2 FNYEAQ (reference sequence). The CDR3 reads CASSLGPREGLQGYTF. CDR3 DNA sequence: TGTGCTAGCAGCTTGGGGCCGCGAGAGGGGCTTCAGGGCTACACCTTC.

This clonotype was seen a handful of times. The V gene is TRBV5-1, the J gene TRBJ2-3, with 8 bases aligning to TRBD2. Trimming took 5 bases from V and 2 from J; bases not matched to a gene: 13. Per germline, CDR1 SGHRS and CDR2 YFSETQ. The CDR3 covers 17 residues. This CDR3 is CASSQQTGRGATDTQYF. The CDR3 bases are TGCGCCAGCAGTCAGCAAACCGGGCGGGGGGCCACAGATACGCAGTATTTT.

V gene TRBV15 combines with J gene TRBJ1-2; D is ambiguous. Germline CDR1 and CDR2: LNHNV and YYDKDF (reference sequence). The CDR3 loop spans 14 amino acids. The V end lost 5 bases, the J end lost 4 bases, and 14 bases lay between the germline ends. CDR3 bases: TGTGCCACCAGCGGCTCCGGACGGGTCTATGGCTACACCTTC. It specifies CATSGSGRVYGYTF.

This chain links TRBV7-3 with TRBJ2-1; D not certain. Germline assignment: CDR1 SGHTA and CDR2 FQGTGA. The ends were cut back, 4 bases at V and 0 bases at J, with 10 bases in the middle. This CDR3 is built from 15 residues. For the CDR3, the DNA is TGTGCCAGCAGCTATAGTGCGAGCTCCTACAATGAGCAGTTCTTC. Protein product: CASSYSASSYNEQFF.

This clonotype occurred a few times. This sequence joins TRBV18 and TRBJ2-7, with TRBD1 matching over 9 bases. Germline V gene lookup returns CDR1 KGHSH and CDR2 LQKENI. The CDR3 covers 14 residues. Losses at the gene ends were 2 bases for V and 4 bases for J; bases not matched to a gene: 3. CDR3: CASSPGQGQYEQYF. CDR3 DNA: TGTGCCAGCTCACCAGGACAGGGGCAGTACGAGCAGTACTTC.

This chain links TRBV29-1 with TRBJ2-7; 7 nucleotides agree with TRBD2. Germline CDR1 and CDR2: SQVTM and ANQGSEA. This CDR3 region has 15 residues. The V and J ends lost 4 bases and 1 base, in that order; junction bases with no gene match: 10. The DNA for the CDR3 is TGCAGCGTTGTCGATGGCGGGAGAAGGTCCTACGAGCAGTACTTC. Encoded protein: CSVVDGGRRSYEQYF.

This clonotype has only a few counts. V and J are TRBV2 and TRBJ1-5, with D possibly being TRBD1 (6 bases). V was pared by 4 bases and J by 4 bases, with 11 bases between. The CDR3 consists of 14 residues. The germline gives CDR1 SNHLY, CDR2 FYNNEI. The chain's CDR3 is CASSGTDSNQPQHF. CDR3 DNA sequence: TGTGCCAGCAGTGGGACAGACTCTAATCAGCCCCAGCATTTT.

The chain joins TRBV13 to TRBJ1-2, with D uncertain. Per the germline V gene, CDR1 is PRHDT and CDR2 is FYEKMQ (reference sequence). The CDR3 is 14 residues long. V lost 4 bases and J 2 bases, leaving 11 bases between the germline ends. The CDR3 reads CASSSLGRNYGYTF. The DNA of the CDR3 is TGTGCCAGCAGCTCCCTCGGCCGAAACTATGGCTACACCTTC.

The rearrangement uses TRBV5-1 and TRBJ2-1, with D uncertain. Trimming removed 1 base at V and 15 bases at J, with 23 bases between. This CDR3 is 15 amino acids long. Germline V gives CDR1 SGHRS, CDR2 YFSETQ. For the CDR3, the DNA is TGCGCCAGCAGCTTGACCCCCGGAACCCTGGGTGAAGCGTTCTTC. As protein: CASSLTPGTLGEAFF.

In this sample, this clonotype turned up a few times. The gene calls are TRBV15 and TRBJ1-2; D unresolved. The V and J ends lost 0 bases and 8 bases respectively, with 16 bases between them. The CDR3 is 15 residues long. CDR1 and CDR2 (germline): LNHNV, YYDKDF (reference sequence). This chain's CDR3 is CATSRDHGVIGGYTF. Here the CDR3 DNA reads TGTGCCACCAGCAGAGATCACGGTGTCATTGGCGGCTACACCTTC.

In its sample, this clonotype was seen many times. CDR3 DNA: TGCGCCAGCAGCAAGACTAGCGGGATCAACCAAGAGACCCAGTACTTC. Translated: CASSKTSGINQETQYF. This chain connects TRBV5-1 to TRBJ2-5; 11 bases align to TRBD2. The CDR3 covers 16 residues. Germline assignment: CDR1 SGHRS and CDR2 YFSETQ. Unmatched junction bases numbered 5, after V lost 4 bases and J lost 0 bases. The complete variable domain, with remaining parts taken from reference TRBV5-1 and TRBJ2-5, reads KAGVTQTPRYLIKTRGQQVTLSCSPISGHRSVSWYQQTPGQGLQFLFEYFSETQRNKGNFPGRFSGRQFSNSRSEMNVSTLELGDSALYLCASSKTSGINQETQYFGPGTRLLVL.

This clonotype has just a few counts. The rearrangement uses TRBV12-3 or TRBV12-4 and TRBJ1-6, with 7 bases fitting TRBD1. The CDR3 has 15 amino acids. V was pared by 6 bases and J by 9 bases, with 11 bases of the junction left unmatched. CDR3 region: CASSPQTGMGSPLHF. DNA of the CDR3: TGTGCCAGCAGCCCGCAGACAGGGATGGGTTCACCCCTCCACTTT.

This clonotype came up a few times. J is TRBJ2-3 and V is TRBV7-2, with TRBD2 matching over 12 bases. Germline lookup yields CDR1 SGHTA and CDR2 FQGNSA. The CDR3 spans 15 residues. Unmatched junction bases numbered 3, after V lost 5 bases and J lost 3 bases. The CDR3 here is CASSPSGGATDTQYF. The CDR3 nucleotides are TGTGCCAGCAGCCCTAGCGGGGGGGCTACAGATACGCAGTATTTT.

This clonotype came up a few times. The V gene is TRBV3-1, the J gene TRBJ1-2; TRBD1 aligns across 7 bases. The CDR3 is 14 residues long. Trimming removed 2 bases from V and 7 bases from J; junction bases left unmatched: 7. Looked up from germline, CDR1 is LGHDT and CDR2 is YNNKEL (reference sequence). CDR3 sequence (DNA): TGTGCCAGCAGCCAATCTGAGACAGGGACTGGCTACACCTTC. Translating it yields CASSQSETGTGYTF.

The table lists this clonotype with a few counts. The genes are TRBV24-1 and TRBJ1-1, with TRBD1 matching 7 bases. Trimming removed 3 bases from V and 1 base from J; junction bases left unmatched: 7. The CDR3 runs 16 residues. Germline V gene lookup returns CDR1 KGHDR and CDR2 SFDVKD. CDR3 region: CATSDGGQERNTEAFF. CDR3 DNA: TGTGCCACCAGTGATGGAGGACAGGAGCGGAACACTGAAGCTTTCTTT.

V gene TRBV5-1 combines with J gene TRBJ2-7; no definite D call. Germline V gives CDR1 SGHRS, CDR2 YFSETQ. The V and J ends lost 2 bases and 3 bases respectively, with 12 bases between them. The CDR3 has 14 amino acids. CDR3 residues: CASSLSGDVYEQYF. The CDR3 DNA follows: TGCGCCAGCAGCTTATCAGGAGATGTCTACGAGCAGTACTTC.

This rearrangement joins TRBV11-1 to TRBJ2-7, with D unclear. The germline V and J ends were trimmed by 1 base and 0 bases, with 4 bases remaining between them. CDR3 length equals 13 residues. The V gene's germline CDR1 is SGHAT and CDR2 FQDESV (reference sequence). CDR3 in amino acids: CASSLVPSYEQYF. In nucleotides, the CDR3 is TGTGCCAGCAGCTTAGTCCCCTCCTACGAGCAGTACTTC.

The CDR3 DNA follows: TGTGCCAGCAGCCAAGACAATGAGCAGTTCTTC. It codes for CASSQDNEQFF. The chain carries TRBV4-2 and TRBJ2-1; D gene ambiguous. CDR3 length: 11 amino acids. Germline CDR1 is LGHNA and CDR2 is YNFKEQ. The V and J ends lost 0 bases and 6 bases respectively, with 0 bases between them.

The chain joins TRBV30 to TRBJ1-5; 8 bases match TRBD1. The CDR3 loop spans 13 amino acids. V trimming: 2 bases; J trimming: 5 bases; junction bases outside the gene matches: 2. CDR1 and CDR2 from the germline V gene are GTSNPN and SVGIG (reference sequence). DNA of the CDR3: TGTGCCTGGAGTCAGGGGGCGTATCAGCCCCAGCATTTT. This translates into CAWSQGAYQPQHF.

The V gene is TRBV6-2 or TRBV6-3, the J gene TRBJ2-7; maybe TRBD1 (6 bases). V was pared by 5 bases and J by 4 bases, with 9 bases between. CDR1 and CDR2 from the germline V gene are MNHEY and SVGEGT. The CDR3 contains 12 residues. Here the CDR3 reads CASSQTGYEQYF. The CDR3 bases are TGTGCCAGCAGTCAAACAGGGTACGAGCAGTACTTC.

The CDR3 DNA is TGTGCCAGCAGCTTAGGTACCAGGGGGAACTATGGCTACACCTTC. Translation gives CASSLGTRGNYGYTF. This chain uses TRBV7-2 with TRBJ1-2; TRBD1 matches 7 bases. Trimming at V came to 1 base and at J to 2 bases, leaving 4 bases not matched to a gene. The CDR3 length is 15 residues. Germline CDR1 SGHTA, CDR2 FQGNSA.